This entry lists 13 T cell receptor beta chains sequenced from one sample in a study of blood T cells in healthy people across ages. Combining a sample-barcoded 5' primer with a J-beta primer mix, a second PCR ran for about 7 to 11 cycles. TCRdb ran MiXCR on the 5' RACE reads and lists one entry per CDR3 protein. Seen here are about 510,000 distinct CDR3 sequences, 25% to 35% observed once, and the top ten hold 3% to 4%. These data also formed part of another study, on T cells of mothers and their children.

The sample taken for sequencing was blood. All receptors derive from a boy aged 2-9 years in good health.

This clonotype was found a few times. At one boundary the junction diverges from the germline segment, which might be a read error. J is TRBJ2-2 and V is TRBV7-9, with a weak D call TRBD2 (6 bases). The CDR3 extends over 14 amino acids. Germline V gene data show CDR1 as SEHNR and CDR2 as FQNEAQ (reference sequence). The DNA of the CDR3 is TGCGCCGGAGCGGCGGGGATAGGGGCCGGGGAGCTGTTTTTT. Protein sequence: CAGAAGIGAGELFF.

This chain connects TRBV5-4 to TRBJ1-4, with D unresolved. CDR1 is SGHNT and CDR2 is YYREEE in the germline V gene (reference sequence). The CDR3 spans 14 residues. V shed 4 bases and J shed 4 bases, with 11 bases lying between them. CDR3 in amino acids: CASSVDGLNEKLFF. Here the CDR3 DNA reads TGTGCCAGCAGCGTGGACGGCCTTAATGAAAAACTGTTTTTT.

This rearrangement joins TRBV12-3 or TRBV12-4 to TRBJ2-7, with 9 bases fitting TRBD2. The CDR3 sequence is 13 residues long. V lost 8 bases to trimming and J lost 4 bases; unmatched junction nucleotides: 6. The CDR3 loop is CASGAGGPYEQYF. Written as DNA, the CDR3 is TGTGCCAGCGGGGCGGGGGGGCCGTACGAGCAGTACTTC.

This clonotype was recorded only once. The chain carries TRBV20-1 and TRBJ2-3; TRBD1 aligns across 10 bases. CDR1 DFQATT and CDR2 SNEGSKA come from the germline V gene (reference sequence). The J segment lost 4 bases and the V segment lost 5 bases, leaving 6 bases of the junction unmatched. The CDR3 sequence is 14 residues long. CDR3 in amino acids: CSAGGTGAPDTQYF. The DNA for the CDR3 is TGCAGTGCTGGCGGGACAGGGGCCCCAGATACGCAGTATTTT.

The chain is built from TRBV18 and TRBJ2-5; 7 bases line up with TRBD1. The better agreement between TRBJ2-7 and the DNA end casts doubt on the J call. Germline V lookup: CDR1 KGHSH, CDR2 LQKENI. This CDR3 has 14 amino acids. The CDR3 protein is CASSPNRGFYEQYF. In DNA form, the CDR3 reads TGTGCCAGCTCACCCAACAGGGGCTTCTACGAGCAGTACTTC.

This rearrangement joins TRBV20-1 to TRBJ2-7; TRBD2 is a possible D gene (6 bases). This CDR3 has 13 amino acids. With 3 bases removed from V and 5 bases from J, the gap between germline ends came to 14 bases. Germline V lookup: CDR1 DFQATT, CDR2 SNEGSKA (reference sequence). The CDR3 bases are TGCAGTGCTAGCCCCGGGAGCGTCCACGAGCAGTACTTC. Translating gives CSASPGSVHEQYF.

In this sample, this clonotype turned up a few times. An end of the junction does not agree with germline; a read error may underlie this. V is TRBV5-1 and J is TRBJ1-1; 7 nucleotides line up with TRBD1. The CDR3 sequence is 16 residues long. From germline, CDR1 is SGHRS and CDR2 YFSETQ. CDR3 DNA: TGCGCCAGCAGCTTAGCAGGACAGGCCCTAAACACTGAAGCCTTCTTT. It specifies CASSLAGQALNTEAFF.

The chain has TRBV13 and TRBJ2-5; D is perhaps TRBD2 (5 bases). The J call may be wrong; the DNA end is better matched by TRBJ2-1. The CDR3 is made up of 13 amino acids. CDR1 PRHDT and CDR2 FYEKMQ come from the germline V gene (reference sequence). The CDR3 protein is CASSSRTSNEQFF. The CDR3 region has the DNA TGTGCCAGCAGCTCCCGGACTTCCAATGAGCAGTTCTTC.

The rearrangement uses TRBV29-1 and TRBJ2-1, with D possibly TRBD2 on 6 matching bases. The tail of the sequence fits TRBJ2-7 better, so the J call may be wrong. There are 13 residues in the CDR3. Germline V gene data show CDR1 as SQVTM and CDR2 as ANQGSEA. CDR3 region: CSARRGNSYEQYF. In nucleotides, the CDR3 is TGCAGCGCCCGGCGGGGTAACTCCTACGAGCAGTACTTC.

This clonotype has a handful of counts. This chain uses TRBV28 with TRBJ1-6, with D tentatively TRBD1 (5 bases). The germline V gene has CDR1 MDHEN and CDR2 SYDVKM. The CDR3 length is 14 residues. Trimming took off 2 bases at V and 7 bases at J, with 9 bases between the two ends. The CDR3 region has the DNA TGTGCCAGCAGTTTAAAGTGGGGGAATTCACCCCTCCACTTT. This gives the protein CASSLKWGNSPLHF.

This chain joins TRBV9 and TRBJ2-1, with no clear D. The germline gives CDR1 SGDLS, CDR2 YYNGEE. This CDR3 is built from 14 residues. With 0 bases removed from V and 2 bases from J, the gap between germline ends came to 6 bases. The CDR3 coding sequence is TGTGCCAGCAGCGTAGATGGAGCCTACAATGAGCAGTTCTTC. Amino acid sequence: CASSVDGAYNEQFF. The full variable domain, with the rest looked up from reference TRBV9 and TRBJ2-1, is DSGVTQTPKHLITATGQRVTLRCSPRSGDLSVYWYQQSLDQGLQFLIQYYNGEERAKGNILERFSAQQFPDLHSELNLSSLELGDSALYFCASSVDGAYNEQFFGPGTRLTVL.

The V and J genes are TRBV7-9 and TRBJ2-1; 13 nucleotides match TRBD2. V lost 5 bases and J lost 0; bases outside the gene matches: 7. The germline gives CDR1 SEHNR, CDR2 FQNEAQ (reference sequence). This CDR3 has 18 amino acids. The DNA of the CDR3 is TGTGCCAGCAGCGCGGGACTAGCGGGAATGATCTCCTACAATGAGCAGTTCTTC. Translation gives CASSAGLAGMISYNEQFF.

The chain recombines TRBV12-3 or TRBV12-4 with TRBJ1-3, with unresolved D. V lost 3 bases to trimming and J lost 2 bases, with 8 bases between them. The CDR3 runs 14 residues. CDR3 amino acids: CASSFLNTGNTIYF. For the CDR3, the DNA is TGTGCCAGCAGTTTTTTGAATACTGGAAACACCATATATTTT.